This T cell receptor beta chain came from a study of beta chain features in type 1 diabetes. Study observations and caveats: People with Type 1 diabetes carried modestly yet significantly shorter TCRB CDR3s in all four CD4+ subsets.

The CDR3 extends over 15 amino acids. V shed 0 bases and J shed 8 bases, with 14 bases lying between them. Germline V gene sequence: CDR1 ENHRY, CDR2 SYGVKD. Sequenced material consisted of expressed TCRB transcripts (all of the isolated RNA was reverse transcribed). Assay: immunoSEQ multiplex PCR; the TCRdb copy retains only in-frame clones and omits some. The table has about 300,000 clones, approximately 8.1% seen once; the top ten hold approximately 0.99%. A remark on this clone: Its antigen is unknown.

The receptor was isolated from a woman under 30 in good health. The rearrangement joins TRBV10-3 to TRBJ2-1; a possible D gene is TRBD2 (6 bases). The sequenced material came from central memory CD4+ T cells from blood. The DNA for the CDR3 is TGTGCCATCAGTGAGTCTCAGTCGGGGGTGGATGAGCAGTTCTTC. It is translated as CAISESQSGVDEQFF.